A selection of T cell receptor beta chains follows, all from one sample in a study of response to subunit inactivated influenza vaccine. TCRdb re-called the RT-PCR reads through MiXCR, storing one row per CDR3 protein. The sample yields about 500,000 distinct CDR3 sequences, 16% seen once. The specimen was CD4+ T cells sorted from PBMCs, collected roughly 24 months after vaccination. These TCRs come from a man between 50 and 75 years old who received an inactivated influenza vaccine. The CDR3 runs from the conserved cysteine through the conserved F or W. The D gene is left open where the match is weak. Part of the rows lack a size; the others show once, few, many or a class for expanded clones.

len	v_gene	d_gene	j_gene	abundance	CDR3aa	CDR3nt
15	TRBV7-9	NA	TRBJ2-2	many	CASSLGTFNTGELFF	TGTGCCAGCAGCCTCGGGACTTTCAACACCGGGGAGCTGTTTTTT
13	TRBV10-2	NA	TRBJ1-2	few	CASRKGVDYGYTF	TGCGCCAGCAGGAAAGGGGTTGACTATGGCTACACCTTC
15	TRBV11-2	TRBD1	TRBJ2-5	NA	CASSPGTGAWETQYF	TGTGCCAGCAGCCCAGGGACAGGGGCGTGGGAGACCCAGTACTTC
15	TRBV18	TRBD1	TRBJ2-7	NA	CASSPRTGSPYEQYF	TGTGCCAGCTCACCGAGGACAGGGTCCCCTTACGAGCAGTACTTC
14	TRBV6-1	NA	TRBJ2-7	few	CASSRMRKTYEQYF	TGTGCCAGCAGCCGAATGCGCAAAACCTACGAGCAGTACTTC
12	TRBV27	NA	TRBJ2-3	NA	CASSLSPDTQYF	TGTGCCAGCAGTTTATCTCCAGATACGCAGTATTTT
16	TRBV10-2	TRBD2	TRBJ2-7	many	CASNDGLAGTSYEQYF	TGCGCCAGCAATGACGGACTAGCGGGGACCTCCTACGAGCAGTACTTC
15	TRBV7-2	TRBD1	TRBJ1-1	few	CASSKQGALNTEAFF	TGTGCCAGCAGCAAACAGGGGGCTTTGAACACTGAAGCTTTCTTT
15	TRBV4-2	NA	TRBJ2-7	NA	CASSLDRSRGYEQYF	TGTGCCAGCAGCCTAGACAGGTCACGAGGCTACGAGCAGTACTTC
11	TRBV7-2	NA	TRBJ2-3	NA	CASSPGSKQYF	TGTGCCAGCAGCCCGGGGTCTAAGCAGTATTTT
18	TRBV11-2	TRBD2	TRBJ2-2	NA	CASSPWTSGGLTTGELFF	TGTGCCAGCAGCCCATGGACTAGCGGGGGACTAACGACCGGGGAGCTGTTTTTT